The 17 T cell receptor beta chains presented below share a single source sample, sequenced in a study of T cell repertoires in cytomegalovirus infection. Each CDR3 protein is one row after TCRdb ran MiXCR on the reads. Altogether about a million distinct CDR3 sequences are present, around 32% being singletons, with the ten largest covering over 12%. The antigens these receptors bind are not known. The sequences come from cultured CD8+ T cells from PBMCs, collected from culture after CMV antigen stimulation. The source of these receptors is a human donor in good health (CMV status not recorded). Some clones in this sample may be carry-over from other donors' samples.

The chain is built from TRBV5-6 and TRBJ2-7; tentative D call: TRBD1 (6 bases). This CDR3 comprises 14 residues. Trimming removed 4 bases at V and 7 bases at J, with 18 bases between. Germline V gene lookup returns CDR1 SGHDT and CDR2 YYEEEE. Written as DNA, the CDR3 is TGTGCCAGCAGCGGATCGGACAGCCCTAAGGAGCAGTACGTC. As protein: CASSGSDSPKEQYV.

The chain employs TRBV7-9 and TRBJ2-7; D gene ambiguous. Trimming shortened V by 1 base and J by 2 bases, and 9 bases separated the two germline ends. The CDR3 runs to 14 residues. Looked up from germline, CDR1 is SEHNR and CDR2 is FQNEAQ (reference sequence). The CDR3 region has the DNA TGTGCCAGCAGCTTAGTTGGCAGTACCTACGAGCAGTACGTC. Protein product: CASSLVGSTYEQYV.

The chain has TRBV14 and TRBJ2-2; D may be TRBD1 or TRBD2 (7 bases each). V dropped 4 bases and J dropped 3 bases, with 15 bases sitting between them. The CDR3 totals 16 residues. Looked up from germline, CDR1 is SGHDN and CDR2 is FVKESK. Written as DNA, the CDR3 is TGTGCCAGCAGCCTCAGGGGGGGGTCCTACACCGGGGAGCTGTTTTTT. Its translation is CASSLRGGSYTGELFF.

This clonotype was seen many times. V usage is TRBV27 and J usage is TRBJ1-6; 7 bases match TRBD1. CDR1 is MNHEY, CDR2 SMNVEV, per germline (reference sequence). CDR3 length: 14 amino acids. V gave up 4 bases and J gave up 3 bases; unmatched junction bases: 0. CDR3: CASSSGGYNSPLHF. The CDR3 bases are TGTGCCAGCAGTTCAGGGGGCTATAATTCACCCCTCCACTTT.

The V and J genes are TRBV6-1 and TRBJ2-2, with 10 nucleotides matching TRBD2. The V gene's germline CDR1 is MNHNS and CDR2 SASEGT. Trimming removed 2 bases from V and 4 bases from J; junction bases left unmatched: 7. The CDR3 loop spans 17 amino acids. DNA for the CDR3: TGTGCCAGCAGTGAATCCAGCGGGGGGGCCGGCACCGGGGAGCTGTTTTTT. It is translated as CASSESSGGAGTGELFF.

This chain joins TRBV11-2 and TRBJ1-1; 7 bases are shared with TRBD1. Germline CDR1 is SGHAT and CDR2 is FQNNGV. The length of the CDR3 is 22 residues. The ends lost 1 base at V and 0 bases at J; junction bases unmatched: 23. This CDR3 is CASSLVEETQARTGNLNTEAFF. As DNA, the CDR3 is TGTGCCAGCAGCTTAGTTGAGGAGACCCAGGCTAGGACAGGAAACCTGAACACTGAAGCTTTCTTT.

This chain links TRBV12-3 or TRBV12-4 with TRBJ1-1; possibly TRBD1 for D (5 bases). The CDR3 extends over 10 amino acids. V was clipped by 10 bases and J by 7 bases, with 10 bases between them. CDR3 residues: CATAGIEAFF. In DNA, the CDR3 is TGTGCCACAGCAGGGATTGAAGCTTTCTTT.

This clonotype was seen a single time. This chain connects TRBV7-9 to TRBJ2-3, with 11 bases matching TRBD1. CDR3 size: 16 residues. With V trimmed by 4 bases and J by 3 bases, 6 bases remained unmatched. The germline V gene encodes CDR1 SEHNR and CDR2 FQNEAQ (reference sequence). The CDR3 loop is CASSSSRDRGTDTQYF. DNA of the CDR3: TGTGCCAGCAGCTCATCCCGGGACAGGGGGACAGATACGCAGTATTTT.

About this clonotype: Possible read error: a much larger clone is one base away. The rearrangement joins TRBV6-2 or TRBV6-3 to TRBJ1-1, with D uncertain. Germline V gene data show CDR1 as MNHEY and CDR2 as SVGEGT. V was pared by 5 bases and J by 5 bases, with 3 bases between. This CDR3 has 10 residues. The CDR3 nucleotides are TGTGCCAGCAGTCAGACTGAAGCTTTCTTT. This translates into CASSQTEAFF.

This clonotype was detected many times. The V call is TRBV7-2, the J call TRBJ2-3; a possible D gene is TRBD2 (5 bases). Germline-derived CDR1 and CDR2 are SGHTA and FQGNSA. This CDR3 is built from 12 residues. V was cut by 6 bases and J by 10 bases, with 14 bases left in between. CDR3 amino acids: CASRTEGTAQYF. Written as DNA, the CDR3 is TGTGCCAGCAGGACCGAGGGAACTGCGCAGTATTTT.

This clonotype was seen a handful of times. The V and J genes are TRBV7-9 and TRBJ1-1; TRBD1 agrees at 8 bases. This CDR3 region has 16 residues. V trimming: 5 bases; J trimming: 5 bases; junction bases outside the gene matches: 13. Germline loops: CDR1 SEHNR, CDR2 FQNEAQ (reference sequence). CDR3 sequence (DNA): TGTGCCAGCAGCGCCACAGGGGGAGTTGGGGTAACTGAAGCTTTCTTT. Translation: CASSATGGVGVTEAFF.

The V and J genes are TRBV7-9 and TRBJ1-1; tentative D call: TRBD1 (5 bases). The ends were cut back, 5 bases at V and 1 base at J, with 14 bases in the middle. Germline V lookup: CDR1 SEHNR, CDR2 FQNEAQ (reference sequence). This CDR3 is 15 amino acids long. The CDR3 here is CASSEAGFTNTEAFF. In DNA, the CDR3 is TGTGCCAGCAGCGAAGCAGGGTTTACGAACACTGAAGCTTTCTTT.

This chain connects TRBV27 to TRBJ2-3; possibly TRBD2 for D (7 bases). The CDR3 is 15 residues long. The germline CDR1 and CDR2 sequences are MNHEY and SMNVEV (reference sequence). Trimming removed 2 bases at V and 4 bases at J, with 13 bases between. The chain's CDR3 is CASSLRGGRADTQYF. As DNA, the CDR3 is TGTGCCAGCAGTTTAAGGGGGGGACGAGCAGATACGCAGTATTTT.

This clonotype was seen at least ten times. This rearrangement joins TRBV7-2 to TRBJ2-2; maybe TRBD1 (5 bases). Germline V gene sequence: CDR1 SGHTA, CDR2 FQGNSA. The length of the CDR3 is 15 residues. V lost 1 base and J lost 3, with 9 bases in between. This chain's CDR3 is CASSLEGRDTGELFF. The CDR3 nucleotides read TGTGCCAGCAGCTTAGAGGGGCGCGACACCGGGGAGCTGTTTTTT.

In its sample, this clonotype was seen a few times. J is TRBJ2-3 and V is TRBV25-1, with TRBD1 identical over 8 bases. J gave up 6 bases and V 5 bases, and 10 bases lay outside the gene matches. The CDR3 contains 15 residues. Per germline, CDR1 MGHDK and CDR2 SYGVNS. In nucleotides, the CDR3 is TGTGCCAGCAGTCTGGGACAGGCCCCGAGGGATACGCAGTATTTT. Amino acids: CASSLGQAPRDTQYF.

This clonotype was recorded a few times. The V gene is TRBV20-1, the J gene TRBJ1-6; D perhaps matches TRBD1 (6 bases). CDR3 length: 18 residues. V was pared by 0 bases and J by 3 bases, with 18 bases between. Germline CDR1 DFQATT, CDR2 SNEGSKA (reference sequence). The CDR3 DNA reads as TGCAGTGCTAGAGATAGACAGGCTATTTCCGACTATAATTCACCCCTCCACTTT. It codes for CSARDRQAISDYNSPLHF.

The rearrangement links TRBV15 to TRBJ2-3, with a weak D call TRBD2 (6 bases). Trimming shortened V by 5 bases and J by 6 bases, and 15 bases separated the two germline ends. The CDR3 is 14 amino acids. Germline V gives CDR1 LNHNV, CDR2 YYDKDF (reference sequence). This CDR3 is CATSPPGTPDTQYF. In DNA, the CDR3 is TGTGCCACCAGCCCCCCCGGGACTCCCGATACGCAGTATTTT.